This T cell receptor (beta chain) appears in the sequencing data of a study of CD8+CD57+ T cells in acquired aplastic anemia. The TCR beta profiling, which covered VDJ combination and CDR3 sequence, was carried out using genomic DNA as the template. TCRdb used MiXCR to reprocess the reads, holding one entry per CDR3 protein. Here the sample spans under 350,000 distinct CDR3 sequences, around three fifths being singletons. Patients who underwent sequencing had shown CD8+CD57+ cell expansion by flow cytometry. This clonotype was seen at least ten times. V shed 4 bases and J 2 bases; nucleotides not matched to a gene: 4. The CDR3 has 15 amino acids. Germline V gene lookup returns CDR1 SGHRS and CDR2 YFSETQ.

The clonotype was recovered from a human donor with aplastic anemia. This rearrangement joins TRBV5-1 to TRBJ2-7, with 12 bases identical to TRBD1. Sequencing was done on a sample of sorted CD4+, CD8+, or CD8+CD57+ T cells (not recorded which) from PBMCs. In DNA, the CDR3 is TGCGCCAGCAGCACGGGACAGGGGGCAGCCTACGAGCAGTACTTC. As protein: CASSTGQGAAYEQYF.